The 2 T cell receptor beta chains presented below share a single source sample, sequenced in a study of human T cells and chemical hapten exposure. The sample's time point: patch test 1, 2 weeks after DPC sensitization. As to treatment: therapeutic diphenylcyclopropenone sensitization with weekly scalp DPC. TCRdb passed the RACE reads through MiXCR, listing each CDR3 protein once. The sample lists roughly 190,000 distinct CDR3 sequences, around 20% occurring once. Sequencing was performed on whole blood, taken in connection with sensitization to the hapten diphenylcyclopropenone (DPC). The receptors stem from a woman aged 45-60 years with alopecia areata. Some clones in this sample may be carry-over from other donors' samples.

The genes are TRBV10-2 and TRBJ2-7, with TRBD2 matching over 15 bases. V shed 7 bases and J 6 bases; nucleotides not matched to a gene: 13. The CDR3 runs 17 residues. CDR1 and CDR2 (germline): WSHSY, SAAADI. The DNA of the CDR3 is TGCGCCAGCATCGGACTAGCGGGAGGGCAGGTCCTCCCCGAGCAGTACTTC. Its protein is CASIGLAGGQVLPEQYF.

The CDR3 region is CASSFGGYNSPLHF. The CDR3 DNA reads TGCGCCAGCAGCTTCGGGGGCTATAATTCACCCCTCCACTTT. J is TRBJ1-6 and V is TRBV5-1, with D possibly being TRBD1 (5 bases). The germline V gene encodes CDR1 SGHRS and CDR2 YFSETQ. The CDR3 length is 14 residues. V lost 2 bases, J lost 3 bases, and 6 bases lay in between.